This TCR beta chain was profiled in a study of CD8+ T cells in alopecia areata. The overall study: The drug, oral tofacitinib, was given to treated patients at 5 to 10 mg twice daily. Tofacitinib ran 6 to 18 months, followed by 6 months off drug.

Treatment reported: oral pan-JAK inhibitor, 5-10 mg twice daily. Extraction and reverse transcription of RNA yielded cDNA as the sequencing template. Libraries were prepared by immunoSEQ multiplex PCR; TCRdb keeps only in-frame clonotypes and omits some of them. The table includes about 64,000 clones, 40% to 55% detected once. CDR3 length equals 13 residues. Per the germline V gene, CDR1 is SGDLS and CDR2 is YYNGEE. The germline V and J ends were trimmed by 2 bases and 6 bases, with 11 bases remaining between them. The study, taken as a whole, reports: Sequencing of scalp samples also includes resident alphabeta T cells from normal skin.

On this clone itself: What it recognizes is unknown.

This receptor was identified in a human donor with alopecia areata. The sample here was CD8+ T cells sorted from blood, taken around week 36, from a patient treated with tofacitinib. J is TRBJ1-1 and V is TRBV9; D uncertain. The CDR3 spells CASSVDGGAEAFF. The CDR3 bases are TGTGCCAGCAGCGTGGACGGTGGTGCTGAAGCTTTCTTT. Variable domain in full (rest from reference TRBV9 and TRBJ1-1): DSGVTQTPKHLITATGQRVTLRCSPRSGDLSVYWYQQSLDQGLQFLIQYYNGEERAKGNILERFSAQQFPDLHSELNLSSLELGDSALYFCASSVDGGAEAFFGQGTRLTVV.